A selection of T cell receptor beta chains follows, all from one sample in a study of T cells in Graves' hyperthyroidism and ophthalmopathy. TCRdb recomputed calls from the multiplex PCR reads with MiXCR, one row per CDR3 protein. The repertoire includes some 350,000 distinct CDR3 sequences, roughly 15% of them detected once, and approximately 19% sits in the top ten. Sequencing was done on a sample of blood. These receptors came from a woman in her sixties with Graves' ophthalmopathy. Each CDR3 is given with its conserved first and last residue. Each record gives: J gene, V gene, clone size, D gene, CDR3 protein, CDR3 DNA. A D gene is named only where the DNA matches it firmly. The size of a clone is reported for some rows only, either as once, few or many, or as a class for expanded clones.

TRBJ2-7 | TRBV7-9 | many | TRBD1 | CASSPGQKYEQYF | TGTGCCAGCAGCCCGGGACAGAAATACGAGCAGTACTTC
TRBJ2-1 | TRBV18 | many | TRBD2 | CASSPGLGGREEQFF | TGTGCCAGCTCACCAGGACTAGGCGGGAGGGAAGAGCAGTTCTTC
TRBJ2-3 | TRBV3-1 | many | TRBD2 | CASTPLGTSGTDTQYF | TGTGCCAGCACCCCGCTTGGGACTAGCGGTACAGATACGCAGTATTTT
TRBJ1-2 | TRBV7-3 | - | - | CASICPAGDEEGYTF | TGTGCCAGCATCTGCCCGGCCGGGGACGAGGAAGGCTACACCTTC
TRBJ2-7 | TRBV9 | - | TRBD2 | CASSATGTSGWSYEQYF | TGTGCCAGCAGCGCTACGGGGACTAGCGGGTGGTCCTACGAGCAGTACTTC
TRBJ2-5 | TRBV7-8 | few | TRBD2 | CASSLDRLAGGVQETQYF | TGTGCCAGCAGCTTAGATAGGCTAGCGGGAGGCGTACAAGAGACCCAGTACTTC
TRBJ2-1 | TRBV6-1 | - | TRBD2 | CASSGVQAGGYNEQFF | TGTGCCAGCTCTGGGGTTCAAGCGGGAGGTTACAATGAGCAGTTCTTC
TRBJ2-1 | TRBV20-1 | many | - | CSARDLTVSSYNEQFF | TGCAGTGCTAGAGATCTAACGGTTTCTTCCTACAATGAGCAGTTCTTC
TRBJ2-7 | TRBV20-1 | many | - | CSARGGGNSYEQYF | TGCAGTGCCAGAGGTGGCGGGAACTCCTACGAGCAGTACTTC
TRBJ2-6 | TRBV20-1 | many | - | CSARTSGANVLTF | TGCAGTGCTAGGACGTCTGGGGCCAACGTCCTGACTTTC
TRBJ2-1 | TRBV28 | - | TRBD2 | CASSLVAVGSGRAPGNEQFF | TGTGCCAGCAGTTTAGTCGCAGTTGGTAGCGGGAGGGCCCCAGGGAATGAGCAGTTCTTC
TRBJ2-1 | TRBV12-5 | few | - | CASGLVPGGGNSYNEQFF | TGTGCTAGTGGTTTGGTACCGGGAGGGGGCAACTCCTACAATGAGCAGTTCTTC
TRBJ2-1 | TRBV5-1 | few | TRBD2 | CASSSPNWTSGVLSSYNEQFF | TGCGCCAGCAGCTCCCCGAACTGGACTAGCGGAGTCCTTAGCTCCTACAATGAGCAGTTCTTC
TRBJ2-1 | TRBV12-3/TRBV12-4 | - | TRBD2 | CASSSTEIGLAVSYNEQFF | TGTGCCAGCAGTTCGACCGAAATAGGGCTAGCGGTCTCCTACAATGAGCAGTTCTTC
TRBJ1-2 | TRBV20-1 | - | - | CSARDPGNYGYTF | TGCAGTGCTAGGGACCCGGGCAACTATGGCTACACCTTC
TRBJ1-1 | TRBV18 | once | - | CASPPLGGSDTEAFF | TGTGCCAGCCCACCTCTGGGGGGCTCGGACACTGAAGCTTTCTTT
TRBJ2-1 | TRBV7-3 | many | TRBD1 | CASSFRQGVYNEQFF | TGTGCCAGCAGCTTCCGACAGGGGGTCTACAATGAGCAGTTCTTC
TRBJ2-7 | TRBV19 | many | TRBD2 | CASSTGLAGGYEQYF | TGTGCCAGTAGTACAGGACTAGCGGGAGGGTACGAGCAGTACTTC
TRBJ2-7 | TRBV28 | many | TRBD2 | CASTSGLAVYEQYF | TGTGCCAGCACCTCCGGCCTAGCGGTCTACGAGCAGTACTTC
TRBJ2-7 | TRBV6-1 | few | - | CASKTGGYEQYF | TGTGCCAGCAAGACAGGTGGCTACGAGCAGTACTTC
TRBJ2-1 | TRBV2 | many | TRBD1 | CASSRQGDYNEQFF | TGTGCCAGCAGTAGACAGGGGGATTACAATGAGCAGTTCTTC
TRBJ2-7 | TRBV20-1 | many | - | CSAPEGSYEQYF | TGCAGTGCCCCTGAGGGGTCCTACGAGCAGTACTTC
TRBJ2-7 | TRBV6-2/TRBV6-3 | many | - | CASKVITGDSYEQYF | TGTGCCAGCAAAGTGATAACAGGTGATTCCTACGAGCAGTACTTC